A single sample is the source of the 29 T cell receptor beta chains below, sequenced in a study of cytomegalovirus exposure and HLA in healthy donors (dated by TCRdb to the late 2010s). Library generation was performed with the immunoSEQ multiplex PCR assay. For the multiplex PCR, a mixture combining 60 forward primers for TCR Vbeta segments and 13 reverse primers for TCR Jbeta segments was used. TCRdb provides this immuneACCESS table in a form limited to in-frame rearrangements. Some clones are lacking; in checked studies, under half of them reflect an unresolved V gene, and why the rest are absent is not known. The sample table holds about 88,000 clones, of which approximately 77% were seen once. Less than 5% of the sample is in the top ten clones. Sequenced: PBMCs. These receptors were obtained from a woman aged 35 to 49 in good health and CMV-seronegative.

V usage is TRBV5-4 and J usage is TRBJ1-1; the D gene is possibly TRBD1 (5 bases). Trimming cost V 4 bases and J 6 bases, with 7 bases left between them. This CDR3 comprises 11 residues. The germline CDR1 and CDR2 sequences are SGHNT and YYREEE (reference sequence). CDR3 region: CASSAGPEAFF. The CDR3 region has the DNA TGTGCCAGCAGCGCAGGGCCTGAAGCTTTCTTT.

This CDR3 is CASSYAGQAPYEQYF. As DNA, the CDR3 is TGTGCCAGCAGTTATGCGGGACAGGCCCCCTACGAGCAGTACTTC. This rearrangement joins TRBV6-5 to TRBJ2-7, with 8 bases that match TRBD1. The CDR3 consists of 15 residues. Germline CDR1 reads MNHEY; CDR2 reads SVGAGI. V lost 3 bases to trimming and J lost 2 bases; unmatched junction nucleotides: 6.

The chain has TRBV11-2 and TRBJ1-1; the D gene is possibly TRBD1 (5 bases). The V gene lost 5 bases and the J gene lost 3 bases, with 10 bases spanning the gap. Germline values: CDR1 SGHAT, CDR2 FQNNGV. The CDR3 is 13 amino acids. As DNA, the CDR3 is TGTGCCAGCAGCCCCCGGGGGGACACTGAAGCTTTCTTT. This gives the protein CASSPRGDTEAFF.

This chain connects TRBV5-1 to TRBJ1-1; D uncertain. V shed 3 bases and J shed 1 base, with 10 bases lying between them. The CDR3 is made up of 14 amino acids. CDR1 and CDR2 (germline): SGHRS, YFSETQ. In DNA, the CDR3 is TGCGCCAGCAGCTCCAACGGGGAGAACACTGAAGCTTTCTTT. Encoded protein: CASSSNGENTEAFF. Full variable domain (outside the CDR3, taken from reference TRBV5-1 and TRBJ1-1): KAGVTQTPRYLIKTRGQQVTLSCSPISGHRSVSWYQQTPGQGLQFLFEYFSETQRNKGNFPGRFSGRQFSNSRSEMNVSTLELGDSALYLCASSSNGENTEAFFGQGTRLTVV.

V usage is TRBV5-8 and J usage is TRBJ2-7; 7 positions agree with TRBD1. The CDR3 contains 14 residues. Looked up from germline, CDR1 is SGHTS and CDR2 is YDEGEE. V trimming: 3 bases; J trimming: 0 bases; junction bases outside the gene matches: 3. The CDR3 DNA follows: TGTGCCAGCAGCTACCGGGACAGCTCCTACGAGCAGTACTTC. It encodes CASSYRDSSYEQYF.

This chain connects TRBV10-2 to TRBJ2-1, with 9 bases aligning to TRBD2. This CDR3 contains 16 residues. V was pared by 4 bases and J by 0 bases, with 4 bases of the junction left unmatched. From germline, CDR1 is WSHSY and CDR2 SAAADI. CDR3 sequence reads: CASSGGTSSSYNEQFF. The CDR3 nucleotides read TGCGCCAGCAGTGGGGGGACTAGCAGCTCCTACAATGAGCAGTTCTTC.

This clone was counted only a few times. V and J are TRBV6-5 and TRBJ2-7, with a weak D call TRBD1 (6 bases). Germline V gene sequence: CDR1 MNHEY, CDR2 SVGAGI. V lost 2 bases to trimming and J lost 1 base, with 6 bases between them. The CDR3 totals 13 residues. The CDR3 bases are TGTGCCAGCAGTTACACAGGGTCCTACGAGCAGTACTTC. This gives the protein CASSYTGSYEQYF.

This clone was picked up a small number of times. The rearrangement joins TRBV6-1 to TRBJ2-4; the D gene is possibly TRBD2 (5 bases). CDR3 length: 14 residues. Germline V gene sequence: CDR1 MNHNS, CDR2 SASEGT. Trimming cost V 5 bases and J 5 bases, with 13 bases left between them. The CDR3 here is CASSNQPRENIQYF. The CDR3 DNA sequence: TGTGCCAGCAGTAACCAACCGAGGGAAAACATTCAGTACTTC.

This chain links TRBV7-9 with TRBJ1-6; D possibly corresponds to TRBD1 (6 bases). Germline lookup yields CDR1 SEHNR and CDR2 FQNEAQ (reference sequence). Trimming took 1 base from V and 10 from J, leaving 14 bases between them. The CDR3 length is 15 residues. The CDR3 sequence: CASSLVGRGGSPLHF. CDR3 coding DNA: TGTGCCAGCAGCTTAGTCGGAAGAGGGGGATCACCCCTCCACTTT.

This chain joins TRBV19 and TRBJ1-2, with a weak D call TRBD1 (6 bases). This CDR3 has 13 residues. Per germline, CDR1 LNHDA and CDR2 SQIVND (reference sequence). Trimming pared 0 bases from V and 6 bases from J, leaving 8 bases between. The CDR3 DNA reads as TGTGCCAGTAGTATAGACAGGGGACATGGCTACACCTTC. Residues: CASSIDRGHGYTF.

The CDR3 DNA is TGTGCCAGTAGTATTGATTTGCCCGGGAGCACTGAAGCTTTCTTT. Residues: CASSIDLPGSTEAFF. The rearrangement joins TRBV19 to TRBJ1-1; D call uncertain. V was cut by 3 bases and J by 4 bases, with 15 bases left in between. The V gene's germline CDR1 is LNHDA and CDR2 SQIVND (reference sequence). There are 15 residues in the CDR3.

The V call is TRBV7-9, the J call TRBJ2-3; 10 bases agree with TRBD2. The CDR3 runs 17 residues. The germline V gene encodes CDR1 SEHNR and CDR2 FQNEAQ (reference sequence). Unmatched junction bases numbered 9, after V lost 4 bases and J lost 2 bases. The CDR3 reads CASSSWTLAGDTDTQYF. DNA of the CDR3: TGTGCCAGCAGCTCCTGGACCCTAGCGGGGGACACAGATACGCAGTATTTT.

The V call is TRBV7-3, the J call TRBJ2-7; 7 nucleotides align to TRBD1. Germline V lookup: CDR1 SGHTA, CDR2 FQGTGA. The V and J ends lost 0 bases and 7 bases, in that order; junction bases with no gene match: 9. This CDR3 comprises 15 residues. CDR3 coding DNA: TGTGCCAGCAGCTTAACAGGGGGCGCCTTGGAGGAGCAGTACTTC. Translation gives CASSLTGGALEEQYF.

The count of this clone is one. The V call is TRBV9, the J call TRBJ2-2; weak D call: TRBD1 (5 bases). V dropped 4 bases and J dropped 6 bases, with 19 bases sitting between them. From germline, CDR1 is SGDLS and CDR2 YYNGEE. This CDR3 comprises 16 residues. CDR3 nucleotide sequence: TGTGCCAGCAGCCCTCGGGCAGGGCGTAGTGCCGGGGAGCTGTTTTTT. Residues: CASSPRAGRSAGELFF.

The CDR3 is CASSLTIAYEQYF. As DNA, the CDR3 is TGTGCCAGCAGTTTAACTATCGCTTACGAGCAGTACTTC. V is TRBV28 and J is TRBJ2-7, with unresolved D. Germline CDR1 and CDR2: MDHEN and SYDVKM. Trimming left V 2 bases short and J 4 bases short, with 9 bases between. The CDR3 totals 13 residues.

V and J are TRBV27 and TRBJ1-2; the match to TRBD1 covers 9 bases. Germline CDR1 and CDR2: MNHEY and SMNVEV (reference sequence). CDR3 length: 16 residues. Losses at the gene ends were 5 bases for V and 4 bases for J; bases not matched to a gene: 11. DNA for the CDR3: TGTGCCAGCAGTCCTCAACACGGGACAGGGATCTATGGCTACACCTTC. It translates to CASSPQHGTGIYGYTF.

The V and J genes are TRBV9 and TRBJ1-2, with D perhaps matching TRBD1 (5 bases). This CDR3 comprises 16 residues. Germline V lookup: CDR1 SGDLS, CDR2 YYNGEE. V was shortened by 4 bases and J by 3 bases, with 19 bases between the two germline ends. The CDR3 is CASSQQTDGTYYGYTF. CDR3 bases: TGTGCCAGCAGCCAACAAACGGACGGGACTTACTATGGCTACACCTTC. Filled out from reference TRBV9 and TRBJ1-2, the complete variable domain reads DSGVTQTPKHLITATGQRVTLRCSPRSGDLSVYWYQQSLDQGLQFLIQYYNGEERAKGNILERFSAQQFPDLHSELNLSSLELGDSALYFCASSQQTDGTYYGYTFGSGTRLTVV.

The rearrangement uses TRBV4-1 and TRBJ1-2; TRBD1 agrees at 8 bases. The J segment lost 8 bases and the V segment lost 1 base, leaving 15 bases of the junction unmatched. The V gene's germline CDR1 is MGHRA and CDR2 YSYEKL. The CDR3 is 17 amino acids. CDR3 residues: CASSQGIARGRGRGYTF. In DNA form, the CDR3 reads TGCGCCAGCAGCCAAGGGATCGCCAGGGGGCGAGGCAGGGGCTACACCTTC.

This chain connects TRBV10-2 to TRBJ2-2; TRBD1 might be the D (6 bases). CDR3 length: 15 amino acids. V gave up 7 bases and J gave up 2 bases, with 14 bases separating them. CDR1 and CDR2 (germline): WSHSY, SAAADI. The chain's CDR3 is CASKVGAINTGELFF. CDR3 DNA sequence: TGCGCCAGCAAAGTGGGGGCCATTAACACCGGGGAGCTGTTTTTT.

The V call is TRBV27, the J call TRBJ1-4; 7 nucleotides match TRBD1. The J segment lost 5 bases and the V segment lost 5 bases, leaving 8 bases of the junction unmatched. The CDR3 extends over 15 amino acids. Germline lookup yields CDR1 MNHEY and CDR2 SMNVEV (reference sequence). CDR3 sequence reads: CASSPRQGINEKLFF. CDR3 DNA: TGTGCCAGCAGTCCCCGACAGGGAATAAATGAAAAACTGTTTTTT.

The chain couples TRBV7-8 to TRBJ1-1, with 9 bases identical to TRBD1. Germline trimming cut 4 bases from V and 6 bases from J; bases unmatched to any gene: 18. CDR3 length equals 18 residues. The germline V gene has CDR1 SGHVS and CDR2 FQNEAQ. In nucleotides, the CDR3 is TGTGCCAGCAGCTCGACTCCGGGACAGGGCTTCAGCATAGCTGAAGCTTTCTTT. Encoded protein: CASSSTPGQGFSIAEAFF.

The chain combines TRBV19 with TRBJ1-2; D may be TRBD1 (5 bases). Germline CDR1 LNHDA, CDR2 SQIVND (reference sequence). Trimming stripped 1 base from V and 6 bases from J, with 12 bases between. The CDR3 spans 14 residues. The CDR3 here is CASSIVQGGHGYTF. In DNA, the CDR3 is TGTGCCAGTAGTATAGTGCAGGGAGGCCATGGCTACACCTTC.

V gene TRBV7-6 combines with J gene TRBJ2-5; weak D call: TRBD1 (6 bases). This CDR3 is 12 amino acids long. Trimming took 3 bases from V and 8 from J, leaving 10 bases between them. Germline values: CDR1 SGHVS, CDR2 FNYEAQ. As DNA, the CDR3 is TGTGCCAGCAGCTTCGGGGACAAAACCCAGTACTTC. Translated, it gives CASSFGDKTQYF.

This clone was seen a handful of times. This chain joins TRBV7-2 and TRBJ2-7; weak D call: TRBD2 (5 bases). The germline V gene encodes CDR1 SGHTA and CDR2 FQGNSA. V was clipped by 8 bases and J by 3 bases, with 23 bases between them. CDR3 length: 16 amino acids. The CDR3 protein is CASADNRDGVGYEQYF. The CDR3 DNA follows: TGTGCCAGCGCCGATAACCGTGACGGGGTGGGCTACGAGCAGTACTTC.

This rearrangement joins TRBV4-1 to TRBJ1-1, with 8 bases aligning to TRBD1. CDR1 MGHRA and CDR2 YSYEKL come from the germline V gene. The trim removed 3 bases at V and 1 base at J, leaving 4 bases unmatched. CDR3 size: 15 residues. The CDR3 spells CASSHRTGPNTEAFF. In DNA form, the CDR3 reads TGCGCCAGCAGCCATAGGACAGGGCCGAACACTGAAGCTTTCTTT.

On this clone itself: This is likely a read error, given that the CDR3 carries no conserved phenylalanine or tryptophan at its end. The V call is TRBV5-1, the J call TRBJ2-6, with TRBD2 matching over 8 bases. The CDR3 spans 16 residues. With 4 bases clipped from V and 1 base from J, the junction kept 4 bases outside the gene matches. Germline assignment: CDR1 SGHRS and CDR2 YFSETQ. The chain's CDR3 is CASSSGGWSGANVLTV. The CDR3 DNA sequence: TGCGCCAGCAGCAGCGGGGGTTGGTCTGGGGCCAACGTCCTGACTGTC.

This clone was seen a handful of times. The J gene is TRBJ1-2, the V gene TRBV9, with 7 bases identical to TRBD1. The CDR3 length is 15 residues. From germline, CDR1 is SGDLS and CDR2 YYNGEE. V was clipped by 4 bases and J by 3 bases; unmatched bases: 9. CDR3 sequence reads: CASSRESGGHYGYTF. The CDR3 DNA is TGTGCCAGCAGCAGAGAATCAGGGGGGCACTATGGCTACACCTTC.

This clone has just a few counts. CDR3 sequence: CASSWGAGDQETQYF. CDR3 DNA: TGCGCCAGCAGCTGGGGGGCGGGGGACCAAGAGACCCAGTACTTC. This chain joins TRBV5-1 and TRBJ2-5; possibly TRBD2 for D (7 bases). The CDR3 has 15 residues. Trimming left V 3 bases short and J 0 bases short, with 12 bases between. The germline gives CDR1 SGHRS, CDR2 YFSETQ.

This clone was recorded only once. The gene calls are TRBV13 and TRBJ2-1; TRBD1 aligns across 9 bases. Germline lookup yields CDR1 PRHDT and CDR2 FYEKMQ (reference sequence). The CDR3 is 15 amino acids. The ends lost 2 bases at V and 4 bases at J; junction bases unmatched: 3. As DNA, the CDR3 is TGTGCCAGCAGCTTAAGACAGGGGGGATACAATGAGCAGTTCTTC. It specifies CASSLRQGGYNEQFF.